This is a list of T cell receptor beta chains from one sample in a study of cytomegalovirus exposure and HLA in healthy donors. Method: immunoSEQ multiplex PCR; TCRdb's copy keeps in-frame clones and lacks some. The sample lists about 94,000 clones; around 80% were seen once. Sequencing was performed on PBMCs. These TCRs come from a woman in her fifties or sixties in good health and CMV-seronegative. CDR3s include the opening cysteine and the closing phenylalanine or tryptophan. Fields, in order: J gene, D gene, clone size, V gene, CDR3 DNA, CDR3 protein. A D gene is named only where the DNA matches it firmly. Size is omitted from some rows. Given values are once, few, many or a class for expanded clones.

j_gene: TRBJ2-5
d_gene: TRBD2
abundance: few
v_gene: TRBV15
CDR3nt: TGTGCCACCAGCAGAGATCAGACTAGCGGGCAAGAGACCCAGTACTTC
CDR3aa: CATSRDQTSGQETQYF

j_gene: TRBJ2-5
d_gene: TRBD2
abundance: once
v_gene: TRBV2
CDR3nt: TGTGCCAGCAGCGTCGGGACTAGCGGGGGCCAAGAGACCCAGTACTTC
CDR3aa: CASSVGTSGGQETQYF

j_gene: TRBJ1-2
d_gene: -
abundance: -
v_gene: TRBV18
CDR3nt: TGTGCCAGCTCACCCTCGGGGGGTAACTATGGCTACACCTTC
CDR3aa: CASSPSGGNYGYTF

j_gene: TRBJ2-7
d_gene: -
abundance: few
v_gene: TRBV10-3
CDR3nt: TGTGCCATCAGTCCACAGGGTCGACGAAGCTACGAGCAGTACTTC
CDR3aa: CAISPQGRRSYEQYF

j_gene: TRBJ2-7
d_gene: TRBD1
abundance: -
v_gene: TRBV28
CDR3nt: TGTGCCAGCAGGGGGCCCGGGACAGCCTACGAGCAGTACTTC
CDR3aa: CASRGPGTAYEQYF

j_gene: TRBJ1-2
d_gene: -
abundance: -
v_gene: TRBV6-5
CDR3nt: TGTGCCAGCAGTTACTCGGCGGCAGGGAACTATGGCTACACCTTC
CDR3aa: CASSYSAAGNYGYTF

j_gene: TRBJ2-1
d_gene: TRBD2
abundance: once
v_gene: TRBV12-5
CDR3nt: TGTGCTAGTGGTTCCATTTCGAGCGGGAGAATATCCTACAATGAGCAGTTCTTC
CDR3aa: CASGSISSGRISYNEQFF

j_gene: TRBJ1-4
d_gene: TRBD1
abundance: -
v_gene: TRBV15
CDR3nt: TGTGCCACCAGCAGGAGGGGGCGCGATGAAAAACTGTTTTTT
CDR3aa: CATSRRGRDEKLFF

j_gene: TRBJ2-7
d_gene: TRBD1
abundance: -
v_gene: TRBV15
CDR3nt: TGTGCCACCAGCAGGACAGGGGCACCGCAGTACTTC
CDR3aa: CATSRTGAPQYF

j_gene: TRBJ2-7
d_gene: -
abundance: -
v_gene: TRBV4-3
CDR3nt: TGCGCCAGCAGCCAAGATCTGTCTAGGAGCTCCTACGAGCAGTACTTC
CDR3aa: CASSQDLSRSSYEQYF

j_gene: TRBJ1-2
d_gene: -
abundance: -
v_gene: TRBV29-1
CDR3nt: TGCAGCGCGGTCAAACCGGGAGTTTATGGCTACACCTTC
CDR3aa: CSAVKPGVYGYTF

j_gene: TRBJ2-1
d_gene: TRBD2
abundance: -
v_gene: TRBV10-1
CDR3nt: TGCGCCAGCAGAGCTAGCGGGAGGACCTACAATGAGCAGTTCTTC
CDR3aa: CASRASGRTYNEQFF

j_gene: TRBJ2-2
d_gene: TRBD2
abundance: -
v_gene: TRBV19
CDR3nt: TGTGCCACCGCAATAGCGGGGAAGCTGTTTTTT
CDR3aa: CATAIAGKLFF

j_gene: TRBJ2-1
d_gene: -
abundance: -
v_gene: TRBV29-1
CDR3nt: TGCAGCGTTGTACGAGGGGACAAGTACAATGAGCAGTTCTTC
CDR3aa: CSVVRGDKYNEQFF

j_gene: TRBJ2-1
d_gene: TRBD1
abundance: -
v_gene: TRBV2
CDR3nt: TGTGCCAGCAGTGAGACAATTGCCGGGACAGAGAATGAGCAGTTCTTC
CDR3aa: CASSETIAGTENEQFF

j_gene: TRBJ2-7
d_gene: -
abundance: -
v_gene: TRBV30
CDR3nt: TGTGCCTGGAGTGGAGGGGGCGAGCAGTACTTC
CDR3aa: CAWSGGGEQYF

j_gene: TRBJ2-1
d_gene: TRBD2
abundance: -
v_gene: TRBV19
CDR3nt: TGTGCCAGTAGCCGAGACCCGGGACTAGCGGGAGGGGTTGAGCAGTTCTTC
CDR3aa: CASSRDPGLAGGVEQFF

j_gene: TRBJ1-1
d_gene: TRBD1
abundance: -
v_gene: TRBV6-6
CDR3nt: TGTGCCAGCAGTAGGACAGGACGAACTGCTCCTGAAGCTTTCTTT
CDR3aa: CASSRTGRTAPEAFF

j_gene: TRBJ1-5
d_gene: -
abundance: -
v_gene: TRBV4-3
CDR3nt: TGCGCCAGCAGCCAGGACACCTATCAGCCCCAGCATTTT
CDR3aa: CASSQDTYQPQHF

j_gene: TRBJ2-2
d_gene: TRBD2
abundance: -
v_gene: TRBV19
CDR3nt: TGTGCCACGATTTGGGGAGGAGCGGGGGGAGGCACCGGGGAGCTGTTTTTT
CDR3aa: CATIWGGAGGGTGELFF

j_gene: TRBJ1-1
d_gene: -
abundance: -
v_gene: TRBV28
CDR3nt: TGTGCCAGCAGTTCTGTGGGAGACACTGAAGCTTTCTTT
CDR3aa: CASSSVGDTEAFF

j_gene: TRBJ2-2
d_gene: -
abundance: -
v_gene: TRBV18
CDR3nt: TGTGCCAGCTCACCTTGGGGGGACCGTAACACCGGGGAGCTGTTTTTT
CDR3aa: CASSPWGDRNTGELFF

j_gene: TRBJ2-5
d_gene: -
abundance: -
v_gene: TRBV11-2
CDR3nt: TGTGCCAGCAGCATAGTCCTGGAGACCCAGTACTTC
CDR3aa: CASSIVLETQYF

j_gene: TRBJ1-2
d_gene: -
abundance: -
v_gene: TRBV2
CDR3nt: TGTGCCAGCAGTGAACAGGGGTTTAACTATGGCTACACCTTC
CDR3aa: CASSEQGFNYGYTF

j_gene: TRBJ2-7
d_gene: -
abundance: -
v_gene: TRBV7-2
CDR3nt: TGTGCCAGCAGCTTAATGGCGGGGCCCTCCTGGGAGCAGTACTTC
CDR3aa: CASSLMAGPSWEQYF

j_gene: TRBJ1-2
d_gene: -
abundance: -
v_gene: TRBV29-1
CDR3nt: TGCAGCGCCGAAACAGGGTTGGCCTATGGCTACACCTTC
CDR3aa: CSAETGLAYGYTF

j_gene: TRBJ2-7
d_gene: -
abundance: -
v_gene: TRBV7-9
CDR3nt: TGTGCCAGCAGCTTTACAGGGGGGAGGGAATACGAGCAGTACTTC
CDR3aa: CASSFTGGREYEQYF

j_gene: TRBJ2-7
d_gene: -
abundance: -
v_gene: TRBV9
CDR3nt: TGTGCCAGCAGCCCTCGCCGGCAGGGATACGAGCAGTACTTC
CDR3aa: CASSPRRQGYEQYF

j_gene: TRBJ1-2
d_gene: -
abundance: -
v_gene: TRBV7-2
CDR3nt: TGTGCCAGCAGCTTAGGCCCAGGGGAGGGCGGCTACACCTTC
CDR3aa: CASSLGPGEGGYTF

j_gene: TRBJ2-1
d_gene: TRBD2
abundance: few
v_gene: TRBV6-4
CDR3nt: TGTGCCAGCAATTTGAACGGGGGGGCCTGGGAGCAGTTCTTC
CDR3aa: CASNLNGGAWEQFF

j_gene: TRBJ1-1
d_gene: TRBD1
abundance: -
v_gene: TRBV6-6
CDR3nt: TGTGCCAGCAGCCCTTCCGGGACAGTCACTGAAGCTTTCTTT
CDR3aa: CASSPSGTVTEAFF

j_gene: TRBJ1-1
d_gene: TRBD1
abundance: -
v_gene: TRBV7-9
CDR3nt: TGTGCCAGCAGCTCCAGGGGGCCCACTGAAGCTTTCTTT
CDR3aa: CASSSRGPTEAFF

j_gene: TRBJ2-7
d_gene: -
abundance: few
v_gene: TRBV28
CDR3nt: TGTGCCAGCAGTTTCGGGCTGCGGGACAGAACCTACGAGCAGTACTTC
CDR3aa: CASSFGLRDRTYEQYF

j_gene: TRBJ2-3
d_gene: TRBD2
abundance: -
v_gene: TRBV9
CDR3nt: TGTGCCAGCAGCACCGGACTAGCGGGTGGTGTCACAGATACGCAGTATTTT
CDR3aa: CASSTGLAGGVTDTQYF

j_gene: TRBJ1-5
d_gene: TRBD1
abundance: once
v_gene: TRBV15
CDR3nt: TGTGCCACCAGCGGGAGGGACAGGGTGAATCAGCCCCAGCATTTT
CDR3aa: CATSGRDRVNQPQHF

j_gene: TRBJ1-5
d_gene: -
abundance: -
v_gene: TRBV6-1
CDR3nt: TGTGCCAGCAGTGATGACATTAAGCCCCAGCATTTT
CDR3aa: CASSDDIKPQHF

j_gene: TRBJ1-1
d_gene: TRBD1
abundance: -
v_gene: TRBV7-2
CDR3nt: TGTGCCAGCAGCCCCGGGACAGGGGCTTTCTTT
CDR3aa: CASSPGTGAFF

j_gene: TRBJ1-2
d_gene: TRBD1
abundance: -
v_gene: TRBV27
CDR3nt: TGTGCCAGCAGATCGGGGGACAGGGGACCGTATGGCTACACCTTC
CDR3aa: CASRSGDRGPYGYTF

j_gene: TRBJ2-5
d_gene: -
abundance: -
v_gene: TRBV5-1
CDR3nt: TGCGCCAGCAGTCACGCTCAGCGGCGGGAGACCCAGTACTTC
CDR3aa: CASSHAQRRETQYF

j_gene: TRBJ1-1
d_gene: TRBD1
abundance: -
v_gene: TRBV4-3
CDR3nt: TGCGCCAGCAGCCAAGATAGGGGGCGGAACACTGAAGCTTTCTTT
CDR3aa: CASSQDRGRNTEAFF

j_gene: TRBJ1-6
d_gene: TRBD1
abundance: -
v_gene: TRBV4-1
CDR3nt: TGCGCCAGCAGCCCTGGACAGGGAGGCTCCTCACCCCTCCACTTT
CDR3aa: CASSPGQGGSSPLHF

j_gene: TRBJ2-7
d_gene: TRBD2
abundance: once
v_gene: TRBV6-5
CDR3nt: TGTGCCAGTAGCTTGAGCGGGAGCTACGAGCAGTACTTC
CDR3aa: CASSLSGSYEQYF

j_gene: TRBJ2-5
d_gene: -
abundance: -
v_gene: TRBV19
CDR3nt: TGTGCCAGTAGCACACAGGGTGGCAAAGAGACCCAGTACTTC
CDR3aa: CASSTQGGKETQYF

j_gene: TRBJ1-1
d_gene: -
abundance: few
v_gene: TRBV7-9
CDR3nt: TGTGCCAGCAGCTTACGGGAGCTGAACACTGAAGCTTTCTTT
CDR3aa: CASSLRELNTEAFF

j_gene: TRBJ1-1
d_gene: -
abundance: -
v_gene: TRBV5-1
CDR3nt: TGCGCCAGCAGCTTGAGACTTACGAACACTGAAGCTTTCTTT
CDR3aa: CASSLRLTNTEAFF

j_gene: TRBJ1-3
d_gene: -
abundance: -
v_gene: TRBV19
CDR3nt: TGTGCCAGCACTCTACAGGGCTCTGGAAACACCATATATTTT
CDR3aa: CASTLQGSGNTIYF

j_gene: TRBJ2-2
d_gene: -
abundance: -
v_gene: TRBV2
CDR3nt: TGTGCCAGCAGCCTTGAATCGGGGACCGGGGAGCTGTTTTTT
CDR3aa: CASSLESGTGELFF